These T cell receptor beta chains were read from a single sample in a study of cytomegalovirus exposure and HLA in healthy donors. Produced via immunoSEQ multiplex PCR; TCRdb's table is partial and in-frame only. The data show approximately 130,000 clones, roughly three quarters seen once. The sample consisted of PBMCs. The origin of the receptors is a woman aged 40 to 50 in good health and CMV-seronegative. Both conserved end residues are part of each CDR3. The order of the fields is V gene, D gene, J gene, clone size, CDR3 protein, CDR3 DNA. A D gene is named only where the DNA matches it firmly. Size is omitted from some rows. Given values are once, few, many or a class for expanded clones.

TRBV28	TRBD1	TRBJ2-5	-	CASSLGTEETQYF	TGTGCCAGCAGTCTGGGGACAGAAGAGACCCAGTACTTC
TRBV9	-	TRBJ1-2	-	CASSAGSWGYTF	TGTGCCAGCAGCGCAGGGTCTTGGGGCTACACCTTC
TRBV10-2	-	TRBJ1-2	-	CASSRSNYGYTF	TGCGCCAGCAGCCGGTCTAACTATGGCTACACCTTC
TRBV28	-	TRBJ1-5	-	CASRLDRSNQPQHF	TGTGCCAGCAGACTTGACAGAAGCAATCAGCCCCAGCATTTT
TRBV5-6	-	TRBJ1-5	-	CASSLGLQGQHF	TGTGCCAGCAGCTTGGGGTTACAGGGCCAGCATTTT
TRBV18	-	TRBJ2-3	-	CASSPSPDTDTQYF	TGTGCCAGCTCACCATCACCAGACACAGATACGCAGTATTTT
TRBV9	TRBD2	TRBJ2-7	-	CASSVDPSGTYEQYF	TGTGCCAGCAGCGTAGATCCTAGCGGGACCTACGAGCAGTACTTC
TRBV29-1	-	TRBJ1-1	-	CSAEALINEAFF	TGCAGCGCCGAAGCCCTAATAAATGAAGCTTTCTTT
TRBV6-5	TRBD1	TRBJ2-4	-	CASSSDRVLAKNIQYF	TGTGCCAGCAGTTCGGACAGGGTCTTAGCCAAAAACATTCAGTACTTC
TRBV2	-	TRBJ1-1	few	CASSRYTEAFF	TGTGCCAGCAGTCGGTACACTGAAGCTTTCTTT
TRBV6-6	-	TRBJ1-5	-	CASTQGFEQPQHF	TGTGCCAGCACACAGGGATTCGAACAGCCCCAGCATTTT
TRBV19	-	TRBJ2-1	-	CASSVMGGPSSYNEQFF	TGTGCCAGTTCCGTAATGGGGGGGCCGAGCTCCTACAATGAGCAGTTCTTC
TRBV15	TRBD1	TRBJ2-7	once	CATSRVQGDYSYEQYF	TGTGCCACCAGCAGAGTACAGGGGGATTACTCCTACGAGCAGTACTTC
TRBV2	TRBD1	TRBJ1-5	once	CASRGGTGVDSNQPQHF	TGTGCCAGCAGGGGAGGGACAGGGGTGGATAGCAATCAGCCCCAGCATTTT
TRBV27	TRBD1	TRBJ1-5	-	CASSVGQADGPQHF	TGTGCCAGCAGTGTCGGACAGGCGGATGGGCCCCAGCATTTT
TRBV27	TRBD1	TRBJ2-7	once	CASTFAGGRGPDEQYF	TGTGCCAGCACCTTTGCGGGTGGCAGGGGGCCCGACGAGCAGTACTTC
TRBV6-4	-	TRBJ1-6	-	CASTPNMDSPLHF	TGTGCCAGCACCCCGAACATGGATTCACCCCTCCACTTT
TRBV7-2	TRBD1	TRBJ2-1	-	CASSSDRGRINEQFF	TGTGCCAGCAGCTCGGACAGGGGACGAATTAATGAGCAGTTCTTC
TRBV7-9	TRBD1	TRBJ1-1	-	CASSSDRGTDTEAFF	TGTGCCAGCAGCTCCGACAGGGGTACGGACACTGAAGCTTTCTTT
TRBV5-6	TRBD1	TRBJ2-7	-	CASSFGDRERYF	TGTGCCAGCAGCTTCGGGGACAGGGAACGGTACTTC
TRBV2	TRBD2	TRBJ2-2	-	CASSGLAGNTGELFF	TGTGCCAGCAGTGGGCTAGCGGGGAACACCGGGGAGCTGTTTTTT
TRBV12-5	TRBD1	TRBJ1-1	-	CASGLQGTEAFF	TGTGCTAGTGGTTTACAGGGGACTGAAGCTTTCTTT
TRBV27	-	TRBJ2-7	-	CASSSYRLGAEAEQYF	TGTGCCAGCAGTTCCTACCGGTTGGGGGCAGAGGCCGAGCAGTACTTC
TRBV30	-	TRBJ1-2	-	CAWSTGYGYTF	TGTGCCTGGAGTACGGGCTATGGCTACACCTTC
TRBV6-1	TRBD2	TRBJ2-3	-	CASSDYTSGGRDTQYF	TGTGCCAGCAGTGATTACACTAGCGGGGGCCGAGATACGCAGTATTTT
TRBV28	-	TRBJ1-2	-	CASSLFAVDYGYTF	TGTGCCAGCAGTTTATTTGCAGTTGACTATGGCTACACCTTC
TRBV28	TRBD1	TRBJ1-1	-	CASKLGTATTEAFF	TGTGCCAGCAAACTTGGGACAGCGACCACTGAAGCTTTCTTT
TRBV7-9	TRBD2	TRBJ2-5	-	CASSPHRLAGRETQYF	TGTGCCAGCAGCCCCCATCGGCTAGCGGGGCGGGAGACCCAGTACTTC
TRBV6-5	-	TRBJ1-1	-	CASSYSHLLNTEAFF	TGTGCCAGCAGTTACTCTCATCTACTAAACACTGAAGCTTTCTTT
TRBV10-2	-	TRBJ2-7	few	CASSDPVPGEQYF	TGCGCCAGCAGTGACCCAGTCCCGGGCGAGCAGTACTTC
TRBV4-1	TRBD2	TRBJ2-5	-	CASSPTSGGLGETQYF	TGCGCCAGCAGCCCAACTAGCGGGGGGCTTGGGGAGACCCAGTACTTC
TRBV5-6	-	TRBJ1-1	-	CASSRGGSAMYSEAFF	TGTGCCAGCAGCCGCGGCGGGTCGGCGATGTATTCTGAAGCTTTCTTT
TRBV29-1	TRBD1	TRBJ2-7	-	CSVEFRDRGYEQYF	TGCAGCGTTGAATTTCGGGACAGGGGTTACGAGCAGTACTTC
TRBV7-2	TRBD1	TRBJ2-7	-	CASSYRGRYEQYF	TGTGCCAGCAGCTACAGGGGGCGATACGAGCAGTACTTC
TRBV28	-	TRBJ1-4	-	CASSLSGNGEKLFF	TGTGCCAGCAGTTTAAGCGGGAACGGTGAAAAACTGTTTTTT
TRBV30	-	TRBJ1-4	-	CALSNEKLFF	TGTGCCTTATCGAATGAAAAACTGTTTTTT
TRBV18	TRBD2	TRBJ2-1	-	CASSPIASGGSNEQFF	TGTGCCAGCTCACCAATAGCTAGCGGGGGGTCCAATGAGCAGTTCTTC
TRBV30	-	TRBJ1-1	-	CAWSGNRVGDTEAFF	TGTGCCTGGAGTGGAAACAGGGTAGGGGACACTGAAGCTTTCTTT
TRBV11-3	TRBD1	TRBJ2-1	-	CASSLTGGSINEQFF	TGTGCCAGCAGCTTAACAGGGGGCAGTATCAATGAGCAGTTCTTC
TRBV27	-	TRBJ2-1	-	CASRQRAIYNEQFF	TGTGCCAGCCGACAGCGGGCGATATACAATGAGCAGTTCTTC
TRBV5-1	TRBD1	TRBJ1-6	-	CASSWGGQGDSPLHF	TGCGCCAGCAGCTGGGGGGGACAGGGGGATTCACCCCTCCACTTT
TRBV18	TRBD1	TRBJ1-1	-	CASSLGQGAGNTEAFF	TGTGCCAGCTCACTGGGACAGGGGGCAGGGAACACTGAAGCTTTCTTT
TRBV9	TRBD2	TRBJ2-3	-	CASSVAGGSYGTDTQYF	TGTGCCAGCAGCGTGGCGGGGGGGAGCTACGGCACAGATACGCAGTATTTT
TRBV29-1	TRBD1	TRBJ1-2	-	CSLGQVDGYTF	TGCAGCCTGGGACAGGTTGATGGCTACACCTTC
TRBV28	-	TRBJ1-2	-	CASSQQGRRGYTF	TGTGCCAGCAGCCAGCAAGGGAGAAGGGGCTACACCTTC
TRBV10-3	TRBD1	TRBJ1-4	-	CAIGDSNNEKLFF	TGTGCCATCGGGGACAGTAATAATGAAAAACTGTTTTTT
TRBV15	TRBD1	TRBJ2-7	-	CATSTLRGTGADEQYF	TGTGCCACCAGCACACTACGGGGGACAGGGGCGGACGAGCAGTACTTC
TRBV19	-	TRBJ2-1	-	CASSVGAYNEQFF	TGTGCCAGTAGTGTGGGAGCTTACAATGAGCAGTTCTTC
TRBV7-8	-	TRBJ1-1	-	CASSLVGLNTEAFF	TGTGCCAGCAGCTTAGTGGGCCTGAACACTGAAGCTTTCTTT
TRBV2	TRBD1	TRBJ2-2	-	CASSAQGADTGELFF	TGTGCCAGCAGTGCCCAGGGGGCGGACACCGGGGAGCTGTTTTTT
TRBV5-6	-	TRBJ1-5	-	CASSLGDLSQHF	TGTGCCAGCAGTTTAGGGGACTTGTCCCAGCATTTT
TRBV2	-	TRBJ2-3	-	CASSARGDFTDTQYF	TGTGCCAGCAGTGCTCGGGGAGATTTCACAGATACGCAGTATTTT
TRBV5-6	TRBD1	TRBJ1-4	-	CASSVTGVTNEKLFF	TGTGCCAGCAGCGTCACAGGGGTAACTAATGAAAAACTGTTTTTT
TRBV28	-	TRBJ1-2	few	CASSTPGQGYTF	TGTGCCAGCAGTACTCCGGGACAAGGCTACACCTTC
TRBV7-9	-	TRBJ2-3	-	CASSRANTQYF	TGTGCCAGCAGCCGCGCAAATACGCAGTATTTT
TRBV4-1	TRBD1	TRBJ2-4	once	CASSLFPGQELLLAKNIQYF	TGCGCCAGCAGCCTGTTTCCGGGACAGGAGTTACTATTAGCCAAAAACATTCAGTACTTC
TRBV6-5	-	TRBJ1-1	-	CASRTVTGTEAFF	TGTGCCAGCAGGACCGTAACAGGGACTGAAGCTTTCTTT